The next 31 T cell receptor beta chains were all read from a single sample in a study of identical twins. TCRdb itself ran the 5' RACE reads through MiXCR, one entry per CDR3 protein. The sample includes hundreds of thousands of distinct CDR3 sequences, 9% to 15% of them seen just once. Another study also made use of these data, one on yellow fever vaccine responses in identical twins.

Specimen: PBMCs. All receptors come from a woman aged 18 to 35 in good health.

The chain carries TRBV7-7 and TRBJ2-2; no reliable D call. The CDR3 contains 15 residues. V lost 4 bases and J lost 1, with 10 bases in between. Germline V gene lookup returns CDR1 SSHAT and CDR2 FNYEAQ (reference sequence). CDR3 residues: CASSYTSGNTGELFF. CDR3 bases: TGTGCCAGCAGCTACACATCCGGGAACACCGGGGAGCTGTTTTTT.

This clonotype was counted only a few times. The chain joins TRBV27 to TRBJ1-1; 7 positions match TRBD1. In germline, CDR1 is MNHEY, CDR2 SMNVEV (reference sequence). The V segment lost 1 base and the J segment 5 bases; nucleotides outside the gene matches: 10. The CDR3 contains 16 residues. The CDR3 sequence: CASSLWARQGPTEAFF. The CDR3 DNA reads TGTGCCAGCAGTTTATGGGCCCGACAGGGCCCGACTGAAGCTTTCTTT.

V and J are TRBV5-1 and TRBJ2-7; TRBD1 agrees at 11 bases. Trimming removed 4 bases from V and 6 bases from J; junction bases left unmatched: 6. CDR1 and CDR2 from the germline V gene are SGHRS and YFSETQ. The CDR3 loop spans 14 amino acids. CDR3 coding DNA: TGCGCCAGCAGCACGGGGACAGGGGGGCGCGAGCAGTACTTC. Translating it yields CASSTGTGGREQYF.

This clonotype came up a few times. The chain couples TRBV15 to TRBJ2-3; 10 nucleotides line up with TRBD2. V was pared by 0 bases and J by 4 bases, with 7 bases of the junction left unmatched. Germline assignment: CDR1 LNHNV and CDR2 YYDKDF (reference sequence). The CDR3 length is 17 residues. For the CDR3, the DNA is TGTGCCACCAGCAGAGATCGGCAGCGGGAGGGCCCAGATACGCAGTATTTT. Protein product: CATSRDRQREGPDTQYF.

This rearrangement joins TRBV6-1 to TRBJ1-5; D perhaps matches TRBD1 (6 bases). The V gene's germline CDR1 is MNHNS and CDR2 SASEGT. This CDR3 spans 19 amino acids. V was clipped by 6 bases and J by 0 bases, with 24 bases between them. CDR3 sequence reads: CASSPTGAEAADSNQPQHF. The CDR3 DNA is TGTGCCAGCAGCCCGACAGGAGCAGAAGCCGCTGATAGCAATCAGCCCCAGCATTTT.

This clonotype was seen a few times. The chain joins TRBV6-5 to TRBJ1-2; no clear D gene. Germline V CDR1 and CDR2: MNHEY, SVGAGI. This CDR3 spans 11 amino acids. Trimming cost V 4 bases and J 9 bases, with 9 bases left between them. The CDR3 spells CASSSPGSYTF. DNA of the CDR3: TGTGCCAGCAGTTCCCCAGGCAGCTACACCTTC.

The V gene is TRBV28, the J gene TRBJ2-2; no clear D. This CDR3 contains 14 residues. Germline CDR1 is MDHEN and CDR2 is SYDVKM. V lost 6 bases, J lost 4 bases, and 12 bases lay in between. CDR3 bases: TGTGCCAGCAGGGCGCTAGGAGTCACCGGGGAGCTGTTTTTT. The encoded protein is CASRALGVTGELFF.

This CDR3 is CASSYLTGQGNSYGYTF. The DNA for the CDR3 is TGTGCCAGCAGTTACTTGACCGGACAGGGAAATTCCTATGGCTACACCTTC. The chain is built from TRBV6-2 or TRBV6-3 and TRBJ1-2; TRBD1 matches at 8 bases. This CDR3 comprises 17 residues. Germline V lookup: CDR1 MNHEY, CDR2 SVGEGT. The J segment lost 4 bases and the V segment lost 1 base, leaving 11 bases of the junction unmatched.

This clonotype appeared a few times. V and J are TRBV6-1 and TRBJ2-5, with 9 nucleotides matching TRBD2. This CDR3 contains 16 residues. The J segment lost 3 bases and the V segment lost 5 bases, leaving 10 bases of the junction unmatched. Germline CDR1 reads MNHNS; CDR2 reads SASEGT. CDR3 nucleotide sequence: TGTGCCAGCAGTCAGGATAGCGGGGGAGCTAAAGAGACCCAGTACTTC. It encodes CASSQDSGGAKETQYF.

This clonotype was seen only a few times. In DNA form, the CDR3 reads TGTGCCAGCACCGCCTATAGGGAGCAGTACGTC. Its protein product is CASTAYREQYV. This sequence joins TRBV2 and TRBJ2-7; D is undetermined. This CDR3 has 11 amino acids. The V gene's germline CDR1 is SNHLY and CDR2 FYNNEI. V lost 7 bases and J lost 7, with 11 bases in between.

The chain joins TRBV20-1 to TRBJ2-7; 8 nucleotides match TRBD2. The J segment lost 4 bases and the V segment lost 7 bases, leaving 9 bases of the junction unmatched. The CDR3 length is 13 residues. Germline lookup yields CDR1 DFQATT and CDR2 SNEGSKA (reference sequence). Written as DNA, the CDR3 is TGCAGTGGAAGCGGACTAGCATCTTACGAGCAGTACTTC. Residues: CSGSGLASYEQYF.

The chain links TRBV28 to TRBJ1-1, with TRBD1 identical over 7 bases. The trim removed 7 bases at V and 0 bases at J, leaving 8 bases unmatched. Germline V gene sequence: CDR1 MDHEN, CDR2 SYDVKM. The CDR3 sequence is 15 residues long. CDR3 protein: CASIQGGQLNTEAFF. The CDR3 bases are TGTGCCAGCATCCAGGGGGGACAGTTGAACACTGAAGCTTTCTTT.

This chain joins TRBV12-3 or TRBV12-4 and TRBJ2-1; D is ambiguous. V shed 3 bases and J shed 8 bases, with 11 bases lying between them. The CDR3 is 13 amino acids. The CDR3 is CASSFRTVDEQFF. In DNA, the CDR3 is TGTGCCAGCAGTTTCCGCACCGTAGATGAGCAGTTCTTC.

This clonotype turned up a few times. The gene calls are TRBV27 and TRBJ2-5, with 8 bases matching TRBD1. The V segment lost 6 bases and the J segment 3 bases; nucleotides outside the gene matches: 12. Looked up from germline, CDR1 is MNHEY and CDR2 is SMNVEV (reference sequence). The CDR3 spans 16 residues. CDR3: CASRLRQGLTKETQYF. In DNA form, the CDR3 reads TGTGCCAGCAGGCTAAGACAGGGGCTTACCAAAGAGACCCAGTACTTC.

This clonotype showed up just once. The CDR3 loop reads CASSQSPVGSVYEQYF. The CDR3 DNA follows: TGTGCCAGCAGCCAAAGTCCGGTTGGCTCCGTGTACGAGCAGTACTTC. This chain uses TRBV3-1 with TRBJ2-7; D is undetermined. Germline CDR1 reads LGHDT; CDR2 reads YNNKEL (reference sequence). This CDR3 is 16 amino acids long. Trimming stripped 2 bases from V and 4 bases from J, with 18 bases between.

V usage is TRBV28 and J usage is TRBJ1-2; D is perhaps TRBD1 (6 bases). This CDR3 has 15 residues. Germline V lookup: CDR1 MDHEN, CDR2 SYDVKM. Trimming left V 5 bases short and J 3 bases short, with 16 bases between. The CDR3 DNA follows: TGTGCCAGCAGTAAGACCTCGGACAGCTACTATGGCTACACCTTC. It codes for CASSKTSDSYYGYTF.

V usage is TRBV12-3 or TRBV12-4 and J usage is TRBJ2-5; D unclear. The CDR3 has 16 amino acids. Trimming removed 4 bases from V and 1 base from J, with 16 bases in between. The CDR3 DNA reads as TGTGCCAGCAGTTATGGCTGCTGCGCGACCCAAGAGACCCAGTACTTC. This sequence encodes CASSYGCCATQETQYF.

This clonotype turned up a few times. This chain joins TRBV7-9 and TRBJ1-1; D call uncertain. Deletions cut 5 bases from V and 6 bases from J, with 16 bases between. The length of the CDR3 is 14 residues. In germline, CDR1 is SEHNR, CDR2 FQNEAQ (reference sequence). CDR3 nucleotides: TGTGCCAGCAGCGAGTGGACGGGTGACTCTGAAGCTTTCTTT. Translating it yields CASSEWTGDSEAFF.

This clonotype came up many times. V is TRBV5-1 and J is TRBJ2-3, with D maybe TRBD1 (5 bases). Per the germline V gene, CDR1 is SGHRS and CDR2 is YFSETQ. The germline V and J ends were trimmed by 2 bases and 0 bases, with 7 bases remaining between them. CDR3 length: 14 amino acids. CDR3 protein: CASSFRGSTDTQYF. The DNA of the CDR3 is TGCGCCAGCAGCTTTAGGGGAAGCACAGATACGCAGTATTTT.

This sequence joins TRBV20-1 and TRBJ2-7, with TRBD2 matching 10 bases. Germline V CDR1 and CDR2: DFQATT, SNEGSKA (reference sequence). The CDR3 sequence is 16 residues long. With 1 base clipped from V and 5 bases from J, the junction kept 11 bases outside the gene matches. The CDR3 coding sequence is TGCAGTGCTAGAGCCGGGACTAGCGTCAACTATCACGAGCAGTACTTC. It specifies CSARAGTSVNYHEQYF.

This clonotype has a handful of counts. V usage is TRBV3-1 and J usage is TRBJ1-1; D ambiguous. There are 15 residues in the CDR3. Looked up from germline, CDR1 is LGHDT and CDR2 is YNNKEL (reference sequence). Trimming took off 1 base at V and 2 bases at J, with 11 bases between the two ends. The CDR3 is CASSQGAWLNTEAFF. CDR3 nucleotides: TGTGCCAGCAGCCAAGGGGCATGGCTTAACACTGAAGCTTTCTTT.

The chain recombines TRBV5-5 with TRBJ2-5; maybe TRBD1 (5 bases). Between the trimmed V and J ends, which lost 0 bases and 5 bases, there was a span of 11 bases. Germline V CDR1 and CDR2: SGHKS, YYEKEE (reference sequence). The CDR3 spans 14 residues. The CDR3 loop is CASSLVQGTETQYF. The CDR3 nucleotides read TGTGCCAGCAGCTTGGTTCAGGGAACGGAGACCCAGTACTTC.

Only a few counts were recorded for this clonotype. V and J are TRBV4-1 and TRBJ1-6; D gene uncertain. Germline V gene sequence: CDR1 MGHRA, CDR2 YSYEKL. CDR3 length equals 18 residues. V was clipped by 4 bases and J by 0 bases, with 16 bases between them. The CDR3 sequence: CASSREEGSSSYNSPLHF. CDR3 coding DNA: TGCGCCAGCAGCCGCGAGGAAGGCTCCAGCTCCTATAATTCACCCCTCCACTTT.

The CDR3 DNA is TGCAGTGCTAGAGCCTCAAAATACGAGCAGTACGTC. It specifies CSARASKYEQYV. The chain carries TRBV20-1 and TRBJ2-7, with D unclear. CDR3 length equals 12 residues. V lost 1 base and J 4 bases, leaving 8 bases between the germline ends. Looked up from germline, CDR1 is DFQATT and CDR2 is SNEGSKA (reference sequence).

Ten or more counts support this clonotype. The chain links TRBV4-1 to TRBJ2-7; D possibly corresponds to TRBD2 (5 bases). The CDR3 loop spans 14 amino acids. Germline loops: CDR1 MGHRA, CDR2 YSYEKL. Trimming removed 0 bases at V and 3 bases at J, with 9 bases between. CDR3 nucleotides: TGCGCCAGCAGCCAAGAGAGCGGCAGCTACGAGCAGTACTTC. Its protein product is CASSQESGSYEQYF.

This clonotype has at least ten counts. The gene calls are TRBV12-3 or TRBV12-4 and TRBJ2-1; tentatively, D is TRBD2 (5 bases). The CDR3 is made up of 12 amino acids. V was cut by 5 bases and J by 8 bases, with 10 bases left in between. The CDR3 coding sequence is TGTGCCAGCAGTCCAACGAGGGATGAGCAGTTCTTC. Its protein is CASSPTRDEQFF.

The sample holds many counts of this clonotype. This rearrangement joins TRBV5-1 to TRBJ2-7, with 9 bases aligning to TRBD2. Germline trimming cut 5 bases from V and 5 bases from J; bases unmatched to any gene: 14. This CDR3 is built from 16 residues. In germline, CDR1 is SGHRS, CDR2 YFSETQ. CDR3 region: CASRPNVGLAYHEQYF. The CDR3 nucleotides read TGCGCCAGCAGACCAAATGTTGGACTAGCGTACCACGAGCAGTACTTC.

This clonotype was seen more than once but under ten times. The chain recombines TRBV10-3 with TRBJ2-2; 9 positions agree with TRBD1. The germline V gene has CDR1 ENHRY and CDR2 SYGVKD. Germline trimming cut 6 bases from V and 5 bases from J; bases unmatched to any gene: 4. This CDR3 is built from 14 residues. CDR3: CAIRDRGGTGELFF. CDR3 DNA: TGTGCCATCAGGGACAGGGGAGGAACCGGGGAGCTGTTTTTT.

The V and J genes are TRBV20-1 and TRBJ1-1; D is uncertain. The ends were cut back, 1 base at V and 3 bases at J, with 12 bases in the middle. The germline CDR1 and CDR2 sequences are DFQATT and SNEGSKA (reference sequence). This CDR3 region has 14 residues. The CDR3 DNA sequence: TGCAGTGCTAGAGTCGGGAGGTGGGACACTGAAGCTTTCTTT. It encodes CSARVGRWDTEAFF.

This clonotype has only a few counts. The J gene is TRBJ1-5, the V gene TRBV12-3 or TRBV12-4; 10 bases map to TRBD1. Germline trimming cut 1 base from V and 4 bases from J; bases unmatched to any gene: 4. The CDR3 covers 16 residues. The CDR3 here is CASSLGRTGGNQPQHF. In DNA form, the CDR3 reads TGTGCCAGCAGTTTAGGCCGGACAGGGGGGAATCAGCCCCAGCATTTT.

The V and J genes are TRBV6-5 and TRBJ1-1; D gene ambiguous. The germline CDR1 and CDR2 sequences are MNHEY and SVGAGI. The CDR3 has 15 residues. Trimming left V 2 bases short and J 1 base short, with 11 bases between. The CDR3 spells CASSYSGSWNTEAFF. The CDR3 region has the DNA TGTGCCAGCAGTTACAGCGGCAGCTGGAACACTGAAGCTTTCTTT.